This T cell receptor (beta chain) was sequenced for a study of T-cell reconstitution after alpha-beta-depleted transplantation in children. Unique molecular identifiers were used in preparing the TCRbeta library. MiXCR was run by TCRdb on the PCR reads, yielding one entry per CDR3 protein. Found here are about 200,000 distinct CDR3 sequences, approximately 14% of them singletons; the top ten hold around 13%. This clonotype came up many times. The TCR sequence derives from a human donor who donated a stem cell graft to a child with acute lymphoblastic leukemia. The source material was PBMCs from the stem cell graft donor, sampled from the stem cell graft.

As DNA, the CDR3 is TGTGCCAGCACAGGGACCCGTAATGAAAAACTGTTTTTT. It encodes CASTGTRNEKLFF. V is TRBV7-2 and J is TRBJ1-4, with D maybe TRBD1 (5 bases). Germline V gives CDR1 SGHTA, CDR2 FQGNSA. The length of the CDR3 is 13 residues. Trimming removed 7 bases from V and 4 bases from J, with 10 bases in between. The entire variable domain, with the rest obtained from reference TRBV7-2 and TRBJ1-4, is as follows: GAGVSQSPSNKVTEKGKDVELRCDPISGHTALYWYRQSLGQGLEFLIYFQGNSAPDKSGLPSDRFSAERTGGSVSTLTIQRTQQEDSAVYLCASTGTRNEKLFFGSGTQLSVL.